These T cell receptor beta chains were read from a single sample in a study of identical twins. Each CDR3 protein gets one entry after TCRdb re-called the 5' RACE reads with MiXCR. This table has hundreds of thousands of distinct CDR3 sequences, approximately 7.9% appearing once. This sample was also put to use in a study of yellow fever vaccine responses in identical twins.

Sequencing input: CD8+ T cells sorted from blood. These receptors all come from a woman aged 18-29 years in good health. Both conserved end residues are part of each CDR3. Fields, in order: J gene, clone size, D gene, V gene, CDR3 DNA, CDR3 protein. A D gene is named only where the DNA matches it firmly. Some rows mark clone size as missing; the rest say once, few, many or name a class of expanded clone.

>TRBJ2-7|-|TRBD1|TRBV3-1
TGTGCCAGCAGCCACTCACAGGGGAGCTCCTACGAGCAGTACTTC
CASSHSQGSSYEQYF
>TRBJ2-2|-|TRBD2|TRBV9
TGTGCCAGCAGCGTAGCTTGGGCGGGAGGGCCGAGCACCGGGGAGCTGTTTTTT
CASSVAWAGGPSTGELFF
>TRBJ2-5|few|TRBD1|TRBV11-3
TGTGCCAGCAGCGCCACCCGGACAGGGGATACCCCAGAGACCCAGTACTTC
CASSATRTGDTPETQYF
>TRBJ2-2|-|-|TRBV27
TGTGCCAGCAGTTTATCGGCGGAACTGAACACCGGGGAGCTGTTTTTT
CASSLSAELNTGELFF
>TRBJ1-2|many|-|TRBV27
TGTGCCAGCAGTTTATCCGGGACGACCTATGGCTACACCTTC
CASSLSGTTYGYTF
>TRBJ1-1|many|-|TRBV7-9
TGTGCCAGCAGCGAAGGGGTTAACACTGAAGCTTTCTTT
CASSEGVNTEAFF
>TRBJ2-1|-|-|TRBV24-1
TGTGCCACCGGACTCGGTGGCAATGAGCAGTTCTTC
CATGLGGNEQFF
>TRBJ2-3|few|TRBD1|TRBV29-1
TGCAGCGTGCCAGGGGGCATAGATACGCAGTATTTT
CSVPGGIDTQYF
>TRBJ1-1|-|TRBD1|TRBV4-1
TGCGCCAGCAGCCAACCGATACAGGGGGGGAACACTGAAGCTTTCTTT
CASSQPIQGGNTEAFF
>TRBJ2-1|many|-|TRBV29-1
TGCAGCGTCAAGATTCCCGCAGGCTACAATGAGCAGTTCTTC
CSVKIPAGYNEQFF
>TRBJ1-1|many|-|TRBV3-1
TGTGCCAGCAGCCAAGGGAATCAAGGGGACACTGAAGCTTTCTTT
CASSQGNQGDTEAFF
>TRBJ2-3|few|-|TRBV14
TGTGCCAGCAGCCAAGTAGGAAATACGCAGTATTTT
CASSQVGNTQYF
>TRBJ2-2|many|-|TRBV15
TGTGCCACCAGCAGAGATAGTACATCAGCGGGGAACACCGGGGAGCTGTTTTTT
CATSRDSTSAGNTGELFF
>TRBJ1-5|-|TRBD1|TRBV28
TGTGCCAGCAGTTTAAATTCGGGACAGGGGGCTGTTGAGGGTCAGCCCCAGCATTTT
CASSLNSGQGAVEGQPQHF
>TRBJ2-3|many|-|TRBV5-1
TGCGCCAGCAGCAAAGAAAGGGGCACAGATACGCAGTATTTT
CASSKERGTDTQYF
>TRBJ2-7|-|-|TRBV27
TGTGCCAGCAGTTTAACCGGAAGTAACGAGCAGTACTTC
CASSLTGSNEQYF
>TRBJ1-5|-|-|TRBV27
TGTGCCAGCAGTACATACGTTGGAAGCAATCAGCCCCAGCATTTT
CASSTYVGSNQPQHF
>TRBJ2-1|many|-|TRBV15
TGTGCCACCAGTGGGGTGGGAGCATACAATGAGCAGTTCTTC
CATSGVGAYNEQFF
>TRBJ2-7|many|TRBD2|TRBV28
TGTGCCAGCAGCCTCGGGCTAGCGGGAGTAATTTACGAGCAGTACTTC
CASSLGLAGVIYEQYF
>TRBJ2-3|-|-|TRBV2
TGTGCCAGCAGCGATCAGCGGGATACGCAGTATTTT
CASSDQRDTQYF
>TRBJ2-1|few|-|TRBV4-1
TGCGCCAGCAGCCACGCCCCGGGGGCTTACAATGAGCAGTTCTTC
CASSHAPGAYNEQFF
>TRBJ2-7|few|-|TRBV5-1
TGCGCCAGCAGCTTGGAAGGGGACAAGACCTACGAGCAGTACTTC
CASSLEGDKTYEQYF
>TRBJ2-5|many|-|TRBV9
TGTGCCAGCAGCGTAGTACAGGGAGGAACAGAGACCCAGTACTTC
CASSVVQGGTETQYF
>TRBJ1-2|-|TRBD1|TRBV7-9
TGTGCCAGCAGCTCAGACAGGGGGGACTCGAGCTATGGCTACACCTTC
CASSSDRGDSSYGYTF
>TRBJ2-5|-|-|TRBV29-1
TGCAGCGTTGAAGATTGGTCGATGGAAGAGACCCAGTACTTC
CSVEDWSMEETQYF
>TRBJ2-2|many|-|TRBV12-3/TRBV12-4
TGTGCCAGCAGTTTAGTGCAAGGAACCACCGGGGAGCTGTTTTTT
CASSLVQGTTGELFF
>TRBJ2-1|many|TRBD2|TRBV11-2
TGTGCCAGCAGTTTCGCTAGCGGAGTTTACAATGAGCAGTTCTTC
CASSFASGVYNEQFF